This TCR beta chain was identified in a study of cytomegalovirus exposure and HLA in healthy donors. The CDR3 consists of 20 residues. From germline, CDR1 is LNHDA and CDR2 SQIVND (reference sequence). The J segment lost 0 bases and the V segment lost 4 bases, leaving 17 bases of the junction unmatched. The PCR ran on 60 Vbeta and 13 Jbeta primers. Some clones are missing from TCRdb's copy, which holds only in-frame ones; the method was immunoSEQ multiplex PCR. Altogether around 270,000 clones are present, 75% to 85% being singletons, with the ten largest covering approximately 0.3%. Sample: PBMCs. The clonotype comes from a girl aged 2 to 10 in good health and CMV-seronegative. The chain uses TRBV19 and TRBJ1-5, with 8 bases matching TRBD1. CDR3 protein: CASSNPKKDRAIDSNQPQHF. Written as DNA, the CDR3 is TGTGCCAGTAGTAACCCAAAAAAGGACAGGGCGATAGATAGCAATCAGCCCCAGCATTTT.